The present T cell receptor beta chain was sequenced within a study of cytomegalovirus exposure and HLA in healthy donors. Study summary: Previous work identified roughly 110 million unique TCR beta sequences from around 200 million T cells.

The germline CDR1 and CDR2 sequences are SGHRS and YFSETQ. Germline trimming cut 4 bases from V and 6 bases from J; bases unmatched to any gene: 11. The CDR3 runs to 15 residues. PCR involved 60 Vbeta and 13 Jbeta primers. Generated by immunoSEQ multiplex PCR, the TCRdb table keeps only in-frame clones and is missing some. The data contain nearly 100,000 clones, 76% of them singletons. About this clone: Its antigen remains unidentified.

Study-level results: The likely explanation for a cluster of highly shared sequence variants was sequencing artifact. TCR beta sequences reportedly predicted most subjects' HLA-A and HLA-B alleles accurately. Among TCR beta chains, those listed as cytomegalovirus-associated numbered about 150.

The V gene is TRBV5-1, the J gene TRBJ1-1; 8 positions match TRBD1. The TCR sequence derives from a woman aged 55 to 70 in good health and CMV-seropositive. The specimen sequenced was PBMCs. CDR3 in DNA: TGCGCCAGCAGCCACATAGCGACAGGGGCCTCTGAAGCTTTCTTT. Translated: CASSHIATGASEAFF.